This entry features one TCR beta chain sequence. Its target is unknown. Trimming took 4 bases from V and 0 from J, leaving 13 bases between them. CDR1 and CDR2 (germline): SEHNR, FQNEAQ (reference sequence). The CDR3 is made up of 16 amino acids. Time point meaning: cycle 4 day 1 (C4D1), after six to seven weeks of nivolumab. Every patient experienced relapse after autologous stem cell transplantation, and brentuximab vedotin exposure varied. The data originate from a study of PD-1 blockade in classical Hodgkin lymphoma. Findings and limits, study-wide: By cycle point C4D1, TCR diversity had risen significantly in CD4+ cells (but not CD8+ cells). Complete responders started with a diversity level that resembled newly diagnosed patients at baseline.

Using immunoSEQ multiplex PCR, the repertoire was profiled, and TCRdb retains in-frame clones only, with some absent. The sample has some 100,000 clones, about 93% seen once. The clonotype originates from a human donor with classical Hodgkin lymphoma. V is TRBV7-9 and J is TRBJ2-4, with unresolved D. Specimen: peripheral blood mononuclear cells (PBMCs), collected before the fourth cycle of nivolumab. CDR3 nucleotides: TGTGCCAGCAGCTCCAACAATCTACTAGCCAAAAACATTCAGTACTTC. Protein product: CASSSNNLLAKNIQYF.